This T cell receptor (beta chain) was sequenced for a study of response to subunit inactivated influenza vaccine. General study results and limits: The authors put forward the suggestion that each seasonal influenza vaccination may bring in only a limited number of new T cells.

In its sample, this clonotype was seen once. Its target is unknown. MiXCR was run by TCRdb on the RT-PCR reads, yielding one entry per CDR3 protein. The table includes a few hundred thousand distinct CDR3 sequences, roughly 22% detected once. Per germline, CDR1 KGHSH and CDR2 LQKENI. The CDR3 covers 15 residues. With 5 bases clipped from V and 4 bases from J, the junction kept 6 bases outside the gene matches. Sequencing used PBMCs from blood, obtained 21 months after vaccination. The chain carries TRBV18 and TRBJ1-5; 9 bases are a match to TRBD1. The clonotype comes from a man aged 50-75 years who received an inactivated influenza vaccine. The CDR3 DNA reads TGTGCCAGCTCAACACAGGGGGCCCTAAATCAGCCCCAGCATTTT. It yields the protein CASSTQGALNQPQHF.